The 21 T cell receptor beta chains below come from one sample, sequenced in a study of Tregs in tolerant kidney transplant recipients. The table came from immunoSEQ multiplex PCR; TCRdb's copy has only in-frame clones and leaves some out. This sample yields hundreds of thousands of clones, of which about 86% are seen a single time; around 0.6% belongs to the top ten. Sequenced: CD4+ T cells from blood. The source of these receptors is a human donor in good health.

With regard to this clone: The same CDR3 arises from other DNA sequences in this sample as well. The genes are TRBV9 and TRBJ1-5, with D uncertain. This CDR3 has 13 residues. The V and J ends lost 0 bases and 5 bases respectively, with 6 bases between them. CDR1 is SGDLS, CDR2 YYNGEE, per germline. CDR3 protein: CASSVEGHQPQHF. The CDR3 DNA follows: TGTGCCAGCAGCGTAGAAGGGCATCAGCCCCAGCATTTT.

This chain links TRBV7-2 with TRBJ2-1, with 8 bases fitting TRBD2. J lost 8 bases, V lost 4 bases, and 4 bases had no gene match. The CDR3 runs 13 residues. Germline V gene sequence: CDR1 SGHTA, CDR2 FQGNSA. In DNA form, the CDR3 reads TGTGCCAGCAGCTGGAGCGGGGGTGATGAGCAGTTCTTC. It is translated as CASSWSGGDEQFF. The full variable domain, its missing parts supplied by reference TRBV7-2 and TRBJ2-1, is GAGVSQSPSNKVTEKGKDVELRCDPISGHTALYWYRQSLGQGLEFLIYFQGNSAPDKSGLPSDRFSAERTGGSVSTLTIQRTQQEDSAVYLCASSWSGGDEQFFGPGTRLTVL.

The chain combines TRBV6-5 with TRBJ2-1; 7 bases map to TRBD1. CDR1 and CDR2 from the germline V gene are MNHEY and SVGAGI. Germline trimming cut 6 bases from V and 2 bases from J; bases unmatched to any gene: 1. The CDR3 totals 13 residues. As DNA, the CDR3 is TGTGCCAGCAGCGGACAGGCCTACAATGAGCAGTTCTTC. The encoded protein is CASSGQAYNEQFF.

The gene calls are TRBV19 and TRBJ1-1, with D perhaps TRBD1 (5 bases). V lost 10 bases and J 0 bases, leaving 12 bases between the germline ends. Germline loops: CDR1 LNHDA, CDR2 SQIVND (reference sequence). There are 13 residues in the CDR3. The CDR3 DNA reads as TGTGCCACCTCGACGGACATGAACACTGAAGCTTTCTTT. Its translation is CATSTDMNTEAFF.

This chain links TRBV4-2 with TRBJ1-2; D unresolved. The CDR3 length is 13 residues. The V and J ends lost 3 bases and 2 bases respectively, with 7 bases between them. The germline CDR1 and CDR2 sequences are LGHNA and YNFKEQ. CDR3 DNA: TGTGCCAGCAGCCACCCTCTGAACTATGGCTACACCTTC. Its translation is CASSHPLNYGYTF.

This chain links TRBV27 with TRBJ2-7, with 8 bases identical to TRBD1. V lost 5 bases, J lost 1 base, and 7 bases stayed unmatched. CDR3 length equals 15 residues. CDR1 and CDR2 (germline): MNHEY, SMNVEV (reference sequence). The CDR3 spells CASSDIDRGSYEQYF. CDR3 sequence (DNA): TGTGCCAGCAGTGACATAGACAGGGGATCCTACGAGCAGTACTTC.

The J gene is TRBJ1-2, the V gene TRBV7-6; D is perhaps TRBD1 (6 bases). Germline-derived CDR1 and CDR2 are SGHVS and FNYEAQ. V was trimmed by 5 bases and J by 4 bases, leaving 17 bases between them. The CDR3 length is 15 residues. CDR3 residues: CASSIGEGGGYGYTF. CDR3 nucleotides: TGTGCCAGCAGCATAGGAGAAGGGGGTGGCTATGGCTACACCTTC.

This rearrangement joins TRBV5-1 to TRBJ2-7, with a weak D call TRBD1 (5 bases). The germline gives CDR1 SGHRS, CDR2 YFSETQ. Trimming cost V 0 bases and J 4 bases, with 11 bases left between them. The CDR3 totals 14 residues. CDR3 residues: CASSLGTDTYEQYF. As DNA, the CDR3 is TGCGCCAGCAGCTTGGGGACGGACACGTACGAGCAGTACTTC.

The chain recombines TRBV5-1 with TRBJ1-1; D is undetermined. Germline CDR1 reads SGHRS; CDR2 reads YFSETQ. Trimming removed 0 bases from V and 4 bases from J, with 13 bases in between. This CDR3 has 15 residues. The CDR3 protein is CASSLEGPSSTEAFF. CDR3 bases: TGCGCCAGCAGCTTGGAAGGGCCAAGTTCCACTGAAGCTTTCTTT. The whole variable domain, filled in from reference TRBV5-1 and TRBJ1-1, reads KAGVTQTPRYLIKTRGQQVTLSCSPISGHRSVSWYQQTPGQGLQFLFEYFSETQRNKGNFPGRFSGRQFSNSRSEMNVSTLELGDSALYLCASSLEGPSSTEAFFGQGTRLTVV.

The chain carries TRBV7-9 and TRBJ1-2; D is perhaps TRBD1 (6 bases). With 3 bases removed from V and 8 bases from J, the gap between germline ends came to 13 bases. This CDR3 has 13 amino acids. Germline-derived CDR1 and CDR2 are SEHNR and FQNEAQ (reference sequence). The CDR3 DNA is TGTGCCAGCAGCTTGGCAGGGGCGCAGGGCTACACCTTC. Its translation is CASSLAGAQGYTF.

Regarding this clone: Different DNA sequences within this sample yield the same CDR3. In DNA form, the CDR3 reads TGTGCCAGCAGCTTAAGGGAGGGGCAGCCCCAGCATTTT. Encoded protein: CASSLREGQPQHF. The chain is built from TRBV11-2 and TRBJ1-5; perhaps TRBD1 as D (5 bases). Germline loops: CDR1 SGHAT, CDR2 FQNNGV. Trimming took 2 bases from V and 7 from J, leaving 9 bases between them. The CDR3 has 13 amino acids.

CDR3 region: CASSLSMAGGNQPQHF. For the CDR3, the DNA is TGTGCCAGCAGTTTATCGATGGCAGGGGGCAATCAGCCCCAGCATTTT. The chain links TRBV27 to TRBJ1-5, with a weak D call TRBD1 (6 bases). Trimming took 0 bases from V and 2 from J, leaving 11 bases between them. The CDR3 is 16 residues long. Germline-derived CDR1 and CDR2 are MNHEY and SMNVEV (reference sequence).

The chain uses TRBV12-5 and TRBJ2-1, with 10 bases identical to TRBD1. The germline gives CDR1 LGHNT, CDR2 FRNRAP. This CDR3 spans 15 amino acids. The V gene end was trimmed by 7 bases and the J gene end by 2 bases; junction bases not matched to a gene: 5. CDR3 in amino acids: CASALGQGPYNEQFF. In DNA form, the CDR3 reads TGTGCTAGTGCCCTGGGACAGGGGCCCTACAATGAGCAGTTCTTC.

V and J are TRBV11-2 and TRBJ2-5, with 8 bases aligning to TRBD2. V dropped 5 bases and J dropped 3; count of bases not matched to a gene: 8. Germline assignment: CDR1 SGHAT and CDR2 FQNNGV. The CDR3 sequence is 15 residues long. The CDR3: CASSVSGTYKETQYF. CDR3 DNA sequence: TGTGCCAGCAGCGTTAGCGGGACCTATAAAGAGACCCAGTACTTC.

CDR3 sequence (DNA): TGCGCCAGCAGTCAACCCCCGGACAGCTATAATAGCAATCAGCCCCAGCATTTT. Encoded protein: CASSQPPDSYNSNQPQHF. The rearrangement uses TRBV23-1 and TRBJ1-5, with D possibly TRBD1 on 6 matching bases. TRBV23-1 qualifies as an ORF whose function is uncertain. V was shortened by 2 bases and J by 0 bases, with 17 bases between the two germline ends. CDR3 size: 18 residues.

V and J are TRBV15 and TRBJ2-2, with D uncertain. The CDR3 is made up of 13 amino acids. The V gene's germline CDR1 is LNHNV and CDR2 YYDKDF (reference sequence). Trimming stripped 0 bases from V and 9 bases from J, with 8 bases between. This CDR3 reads CATSRERPRELFF. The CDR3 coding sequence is TGTGCCACCAGCAGAGAGAGGCCCAGGGAGCTGTTTTTT.

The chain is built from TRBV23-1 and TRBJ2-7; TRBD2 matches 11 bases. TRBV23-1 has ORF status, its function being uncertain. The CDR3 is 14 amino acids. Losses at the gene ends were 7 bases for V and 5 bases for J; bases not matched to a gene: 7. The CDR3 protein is CASNRLAGRNEQYF. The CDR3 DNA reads TGCGCCAGCAATCGACTAGCGGGAAGGAACGAGCAGTACTTC.

The CDR3 is CASSPLNYEQYF. CDR3 bases: TGTGCCAGCAGCCCCTTAAATTACGAGCAGTACTTC. The chain joins TRBV7-9 to TRBJ2-7; D unclear. With 5 bases removed from V and 4 bases from J, the gap between germline ends came to 9 bases. The CDR3 covers 12 residues. Germline V gene lookup returns CDR1 SEHNR and CDR2 FQNEAQ (reference sequence).

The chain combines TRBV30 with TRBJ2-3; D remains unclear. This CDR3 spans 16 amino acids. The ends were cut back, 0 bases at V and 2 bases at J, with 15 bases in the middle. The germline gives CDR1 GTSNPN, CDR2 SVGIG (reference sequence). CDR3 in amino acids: CAWSVQPNINTDTQYF. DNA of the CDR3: TGTGCCTGGAGTGTACAACCCAATATAAACACAGATACGCAGTATTTT.

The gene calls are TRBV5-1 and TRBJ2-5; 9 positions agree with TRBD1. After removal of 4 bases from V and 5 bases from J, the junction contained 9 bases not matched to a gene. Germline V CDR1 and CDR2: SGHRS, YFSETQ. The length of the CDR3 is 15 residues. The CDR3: CASSTGQGRRETQYF. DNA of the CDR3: TGCGCCAGCAGCACCGGACAGGGGAGGCGGGAGACCCAGTACTTC.

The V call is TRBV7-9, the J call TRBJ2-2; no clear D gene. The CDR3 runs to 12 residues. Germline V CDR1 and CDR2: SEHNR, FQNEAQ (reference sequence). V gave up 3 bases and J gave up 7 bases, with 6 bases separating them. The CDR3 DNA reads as TGTGCCAGCAGCTTTAGGGTCGGGGAGCTGTTTTTT. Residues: CASSFRVGELFF.